This entry concerns a single T cell receptor (beta chain). The CDR3 is 13 residues long. V was shortened by 7 bases and J by 7 bases, with 11 bases between the two germline ends. Germline V gene data show CDR1 as SNHLY and CDR2 as FYNNEI. This specimen comes from a study of blood T cell repertoires in COVID-19. Living in 20 to 30 US areas, the participants were between 18 and 89 years of age. Participants were placed into cohorts based on the clinical history they reported. In Cohort 3, a recovered donor had either two negative PCRs, clearance, or symptom resolution. Data came from immunoSEQ multiplex PCR; TCRdb stores just in-frame clones and leaves some out. This sample has 250,000 to 400,000 clones, with around 87% found just once.

This TCR was recovered from a woman in her 30s who had recovered from COVID-19. This chain connects TRBV2 to TRBJ1-6; tentative D call: TRBD1 (6 bases). The sequencing sample was made of PBMCs or T cells enriched from blood (not recorded which). CDR3 loop: CASTSDSNSPLHF. The CDR3 coding sequence is TGTGCCAGCACTTCGGACAGCAATTCACCCCTCCACTTT.